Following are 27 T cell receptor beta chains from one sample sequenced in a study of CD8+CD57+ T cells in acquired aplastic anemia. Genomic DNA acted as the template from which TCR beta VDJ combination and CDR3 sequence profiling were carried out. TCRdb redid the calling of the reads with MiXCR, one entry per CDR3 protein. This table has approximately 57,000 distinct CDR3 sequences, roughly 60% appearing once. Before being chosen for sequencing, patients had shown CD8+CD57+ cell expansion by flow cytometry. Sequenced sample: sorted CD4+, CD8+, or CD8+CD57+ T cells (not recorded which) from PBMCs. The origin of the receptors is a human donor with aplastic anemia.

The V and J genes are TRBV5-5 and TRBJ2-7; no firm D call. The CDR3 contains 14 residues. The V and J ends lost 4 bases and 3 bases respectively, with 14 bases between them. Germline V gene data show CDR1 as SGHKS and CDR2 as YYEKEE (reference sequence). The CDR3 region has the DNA TGTGCCAGCAGCGAGATGGGCAGGCGCTACGAGCAGTACTTC. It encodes CASSEMGRRYEQYF.

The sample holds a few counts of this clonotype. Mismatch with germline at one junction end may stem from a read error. The DNA for the CDR3 is TGTGCCAGCAGGGAAGGACAGTTAGACCCTAGCACAGATACGCAGTATTTT. This encodes CASREGQLDPSTDTQYF. The chain is built from TRBV6-1 and TRBJ2-3; the D gene is possibly TRBD1 (6 bases). Per the germline V gene, CDR1 is MNHNS and CDR2 is SASEGT. The CDR3 is 17 residues long.

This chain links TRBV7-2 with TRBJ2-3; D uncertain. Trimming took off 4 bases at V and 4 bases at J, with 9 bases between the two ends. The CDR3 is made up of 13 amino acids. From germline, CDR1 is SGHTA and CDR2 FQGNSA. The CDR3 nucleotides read TGTGCCAGCAGCTCAAAGGGATCAGATACGCAGTATTTT. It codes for CASSSKGSDTQYF.

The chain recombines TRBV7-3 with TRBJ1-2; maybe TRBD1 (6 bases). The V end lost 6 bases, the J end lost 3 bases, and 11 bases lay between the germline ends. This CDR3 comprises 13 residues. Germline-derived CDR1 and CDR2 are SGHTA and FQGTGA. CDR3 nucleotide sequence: TGTGCCAGCAGTAGGACAGCTTACTATGGCTACACCTTC. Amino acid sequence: CASSRTAYYGYTF.

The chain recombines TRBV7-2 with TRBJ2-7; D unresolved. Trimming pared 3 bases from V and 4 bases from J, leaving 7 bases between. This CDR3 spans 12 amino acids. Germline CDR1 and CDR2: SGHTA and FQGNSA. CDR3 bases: TGTGCCAGCAGCTTTCTCCCTTACGAGCAGTACTTC. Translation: CASSFLPYEQYF.

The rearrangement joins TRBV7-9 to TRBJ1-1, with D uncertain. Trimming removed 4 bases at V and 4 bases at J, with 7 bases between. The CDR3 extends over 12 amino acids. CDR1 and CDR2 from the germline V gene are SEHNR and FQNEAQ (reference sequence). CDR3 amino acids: CASSSGVTEAFF. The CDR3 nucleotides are TGTGCCAGCAGCTCCGGAGTCACTGAAGCTTTCTTT.

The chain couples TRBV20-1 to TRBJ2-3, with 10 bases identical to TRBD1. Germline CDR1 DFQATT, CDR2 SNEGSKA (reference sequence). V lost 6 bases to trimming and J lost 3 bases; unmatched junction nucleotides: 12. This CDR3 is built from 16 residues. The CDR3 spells CSAKRATGGLTDTQYF. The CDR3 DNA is TGCAGTGCGAAACGAGCGACAGGGGGCTTGACAGATACGCAGTATTTT.

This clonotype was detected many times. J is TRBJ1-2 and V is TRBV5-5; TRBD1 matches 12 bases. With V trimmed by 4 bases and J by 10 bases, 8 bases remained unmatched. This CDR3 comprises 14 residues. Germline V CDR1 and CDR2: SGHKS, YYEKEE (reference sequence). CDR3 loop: CASSTGTGGLAYTF. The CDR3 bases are TGTGCCAGCAGCACTGGGACAGGGGGCCTAGCCTACACCTTC.

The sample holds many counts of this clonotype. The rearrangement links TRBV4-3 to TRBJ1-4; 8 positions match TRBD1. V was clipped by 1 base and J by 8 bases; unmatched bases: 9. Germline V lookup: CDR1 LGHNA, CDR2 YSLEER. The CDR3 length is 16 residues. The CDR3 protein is CASSQGARQGAEKLFF. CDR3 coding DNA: TGCGCCAGCAGCCAAGGAGCGAGGCAGGGGGCCGAAAAACTGTTTTTT.

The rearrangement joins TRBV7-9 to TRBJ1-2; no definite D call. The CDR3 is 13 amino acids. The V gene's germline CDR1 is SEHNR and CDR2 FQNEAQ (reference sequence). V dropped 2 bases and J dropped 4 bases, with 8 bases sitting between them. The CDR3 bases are TGTGCCAGCAGCTTAACGGTCGGCTATGGCTACACCTTC. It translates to CASSLTVGYGYTF. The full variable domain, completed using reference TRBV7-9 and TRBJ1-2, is DTGVSQNPRHKITKRGQNVTFRCDPISEHNRLYWYRQTLGQGPEFLTYFQNEAQLEKSRLLSDRFSAERPKGSFSTLEIQRTEQGDSAMYLCASSLTVGYGYTFGSGTRLTVV.

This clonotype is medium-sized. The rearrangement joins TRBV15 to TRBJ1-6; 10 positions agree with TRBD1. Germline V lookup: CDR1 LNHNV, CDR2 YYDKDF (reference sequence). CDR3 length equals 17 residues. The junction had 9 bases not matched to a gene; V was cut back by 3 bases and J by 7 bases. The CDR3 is CATSSGTGEIQNSPLHF. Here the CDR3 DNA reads TGTGCCACCAGCAGCGGGACAGGGGAAATCCAGAATTCACCCCTCCACTTT.

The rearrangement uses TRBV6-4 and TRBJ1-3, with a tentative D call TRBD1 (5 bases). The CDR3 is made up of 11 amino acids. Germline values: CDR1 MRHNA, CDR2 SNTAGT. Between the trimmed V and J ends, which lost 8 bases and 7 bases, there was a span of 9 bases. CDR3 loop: CASGASNTIYF. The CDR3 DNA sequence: TGTGCCAGCGGGGCTTCGAACACCATATATTTT.

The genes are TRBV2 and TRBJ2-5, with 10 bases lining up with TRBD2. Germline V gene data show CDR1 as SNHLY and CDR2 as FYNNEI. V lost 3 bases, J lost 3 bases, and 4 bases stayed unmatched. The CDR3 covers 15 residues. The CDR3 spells CASSDQGLAEETQYF. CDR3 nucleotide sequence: TGTGCCAGCAGTGATCAAGGACTAGCGGAAGAGACCCAGTACTTC.

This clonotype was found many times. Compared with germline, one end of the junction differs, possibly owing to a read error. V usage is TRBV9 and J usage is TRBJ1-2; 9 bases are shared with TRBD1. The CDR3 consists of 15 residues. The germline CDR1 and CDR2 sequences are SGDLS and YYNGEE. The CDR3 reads CASSVGTGGGYDYTF. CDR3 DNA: TGTGCCAGCAGCGTAGGAACAGGGGGCGGCTATGACTACACCTTC.

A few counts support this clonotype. The CDR3 DNA reads as TGTGCCACAAAAAGGGGGCCTGACGAGCAGTTCTTC. The encoded protein is CATKRGPDEQFF. This chain connects TRBV10-3 to TRBJ2-1, with TRBD1 identical over 7 bases. CDR1 is ENHRY, CDR2 SYGVKD, per germline. The V and J ends lost 10 bases and 10 bases, in that order; junction bases with no gene match: 10. There are 12 residues in the CDR3.

The CDR3 coding sequence is TGTGCCAGCGGGCCGATAGGACCTAATTCACCCCTCCACTTT. Protein product: CASGPIGPNSPLHF. The V call is TRBV2, the J call TRBJ1-6; D remains unclear. Germline loops: CDR1 SNHLY, CDR2 FYNNEI. The length of the CDR3 is 14 residues. With 8 bases removed from V and 6 bases from J, the gap between germline ends came to 14 bases.

The CDR3 is CASSLDRGDYTF. The CDR3 DNA reads TGTGCCAGCAGCTTAGACCGAGGGGACTACACCTTC. V usage is TRBV7-2 and J usage is TRBJ1-2; TRBD1 might be the D (5 bases). CDR1 SGHTA and CDR2 FQGNSA come from the germline V gene. V was cut by 1 base and J by 10 bases, with 10 bases left in between. CDR3 length: 12 amino acids.

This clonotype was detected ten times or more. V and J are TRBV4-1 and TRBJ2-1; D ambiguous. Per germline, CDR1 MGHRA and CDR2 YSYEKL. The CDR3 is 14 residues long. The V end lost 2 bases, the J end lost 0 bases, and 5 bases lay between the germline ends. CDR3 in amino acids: CASSQTRSYNEQFF. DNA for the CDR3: TGCGCCAGCAGCCAAACCCGCTCCTACAATGAGCAGTTCTTC.

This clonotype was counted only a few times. CDR3 sequence reads: CATSRERGGGGYTF. The CDR3 DNA reads as TGTGCCACCAGCAGAGAGCGGGGGGGGGGCGGCTACACCTTC. The rearrangement uses TRBV15 and TRBJ1-2, with a tentative D call TRBD1 (6 bases). The germline V gene encodes CDR1 LNHNV and CDR2 YYDKDF (reference sequence). The CDR3 contains 14 residues. The V gene lost 0 bases and the J gene lost 8 bases, with 13 bases spanning the gap.

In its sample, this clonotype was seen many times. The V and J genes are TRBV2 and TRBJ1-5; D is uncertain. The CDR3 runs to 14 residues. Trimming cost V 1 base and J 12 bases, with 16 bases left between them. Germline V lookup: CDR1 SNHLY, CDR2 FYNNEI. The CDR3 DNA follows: TGTGCCAGCAGTGAAGGAAGAGGTTTTGAGCTCCAGCATTTT. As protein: CASSEGRGFELQHF. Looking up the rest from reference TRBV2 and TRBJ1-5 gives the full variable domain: EPEVTQTPSHQVTQMGQEVILRCVPISNHLYFYWYRQILGQKVEFLVSFYNNEISEKSEIFDDQFSVERPDGSNFTLKIRSTKLEDSAMYFCASSEGRGFELQHFGDGTRLSIL.

The CDR3 coding sequence is TGTGCCACCAGTGATCGAAGGGGGCGCCTAGAGACCCAGTACTTC. This sequence encodes CATSDRRGRLETQYF. The V call is TRBV24-1, the J call TRBJ2-5, with 7 bases aligning to TRBD1. The V segment lost 3 bases and the J segment 4 bases; nucleotides outside the gene matches: 7. Germline V CDR1 and CDR2: KGHDR, SFDVKD. The CDR3 loop spans 15 amino acids.

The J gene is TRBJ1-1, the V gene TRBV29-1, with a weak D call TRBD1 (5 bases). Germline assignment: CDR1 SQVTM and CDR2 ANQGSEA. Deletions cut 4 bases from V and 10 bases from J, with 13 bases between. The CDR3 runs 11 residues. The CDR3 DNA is TGCAGCGTTGGAGGGGATGGGCGAGCTTTCTTT. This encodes CSVGGDGRAFF.

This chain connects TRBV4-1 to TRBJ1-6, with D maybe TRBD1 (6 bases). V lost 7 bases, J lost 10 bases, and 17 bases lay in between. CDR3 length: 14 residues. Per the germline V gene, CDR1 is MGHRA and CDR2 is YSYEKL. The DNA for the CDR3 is TGCGCCAGCACCCTAACAGGGCAGGGGTCACCCCTCCACTTT. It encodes CASTLTGQGSPLHF.

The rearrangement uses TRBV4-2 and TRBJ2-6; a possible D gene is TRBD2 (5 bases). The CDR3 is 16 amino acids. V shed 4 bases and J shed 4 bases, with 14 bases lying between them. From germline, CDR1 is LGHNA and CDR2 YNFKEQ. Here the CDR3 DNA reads TGTGCCAGCAGCCGACCCACTAGGTCCGGGGCCAACGTCCTGACTTTC. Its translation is CASSRPTRSGANVLTF.

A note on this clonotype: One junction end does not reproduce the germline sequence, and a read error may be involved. The CDR3 coding sequence is TGTACGTGGGGGAATGCCTACAATGAGCAGTTCTTC. Amino acid sequence: CTWGNAYNEQFF. The V and J genes are TRBV20-1 and TRBJ2-1, with D perhaps being TRBD1 or TRBD2 (5 bases each). The germline V gene has CDR1 DFQATT and CDR2 SNEGSKA (reference sequence). The CDR3 extends over 12 amino acids.

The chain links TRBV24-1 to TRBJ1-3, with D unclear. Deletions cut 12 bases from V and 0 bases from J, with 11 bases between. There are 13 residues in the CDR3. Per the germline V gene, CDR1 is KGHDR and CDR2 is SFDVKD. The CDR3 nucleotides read TGTGCCTTTAGGCAGAGCTCTGGAAACACCATATATTTT. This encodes CAFRQSSGNTIYF.

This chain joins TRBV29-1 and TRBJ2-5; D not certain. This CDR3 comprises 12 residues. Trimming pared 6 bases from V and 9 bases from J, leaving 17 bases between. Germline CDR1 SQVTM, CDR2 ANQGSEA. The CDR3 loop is CSVLDPVRAQYF. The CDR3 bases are TGCAGCGTCCTAGACCCGGTACGGGCCCAGTACTTC.